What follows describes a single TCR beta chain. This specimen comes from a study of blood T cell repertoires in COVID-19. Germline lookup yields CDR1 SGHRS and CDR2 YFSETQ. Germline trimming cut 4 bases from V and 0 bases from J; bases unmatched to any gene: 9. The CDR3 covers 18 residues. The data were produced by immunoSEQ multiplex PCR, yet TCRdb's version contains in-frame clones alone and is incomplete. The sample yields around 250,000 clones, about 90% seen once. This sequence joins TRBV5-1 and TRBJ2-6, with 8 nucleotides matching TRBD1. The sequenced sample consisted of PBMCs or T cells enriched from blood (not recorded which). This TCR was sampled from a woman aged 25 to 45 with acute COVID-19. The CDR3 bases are TGCGCCAGCAGCGCTCACGCAGGGGGCGTCTCTGGGGCCAACGTCCTGACTTTC. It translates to CASSAHAGGVSGANVLTF.